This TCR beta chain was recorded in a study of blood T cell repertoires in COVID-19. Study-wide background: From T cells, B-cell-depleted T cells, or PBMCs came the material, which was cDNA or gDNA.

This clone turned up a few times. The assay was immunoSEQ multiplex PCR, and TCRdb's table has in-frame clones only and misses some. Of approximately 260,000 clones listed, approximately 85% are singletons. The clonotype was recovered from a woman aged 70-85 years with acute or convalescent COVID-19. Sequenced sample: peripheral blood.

Here the CDR3 reads CAISDSPGQGSGNTIYF. CDR3 in DNA: TGTGCCATCAGTGACTCCCCGGGACAGGGGTCTGGAAACACCATATATTTT. The chain links TRBV10-3 to TRBJ1-3, with 10 bases that match TRBD1. Germline lookup yields CDR1 ENHRY and CDR2 SYGVKD. J lost 1 base, V lost 3 bases, and 6 bases had no gene match. This CDR3 is 17 amino acids long.